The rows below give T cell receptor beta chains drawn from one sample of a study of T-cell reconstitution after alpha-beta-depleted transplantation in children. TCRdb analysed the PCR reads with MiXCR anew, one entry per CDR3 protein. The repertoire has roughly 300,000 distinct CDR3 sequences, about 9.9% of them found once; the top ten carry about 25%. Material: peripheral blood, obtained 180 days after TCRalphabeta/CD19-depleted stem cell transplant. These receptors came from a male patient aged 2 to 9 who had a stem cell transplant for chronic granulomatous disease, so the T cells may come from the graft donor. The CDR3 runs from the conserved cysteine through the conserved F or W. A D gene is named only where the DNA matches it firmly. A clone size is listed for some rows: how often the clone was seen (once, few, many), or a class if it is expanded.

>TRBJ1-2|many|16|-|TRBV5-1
CASSLRTEINLYGYTF
TGCGCCAGCAGCTTGAGGACAGAGATTAACCTCTATGGCTACACCTTC
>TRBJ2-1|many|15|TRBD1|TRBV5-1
CASSPGTGGYNEQFF
TGCGCCAGCAGCCCGGGGACAGGGGGCTACAATGAGCAGTTCTTC
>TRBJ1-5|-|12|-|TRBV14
CASSHRGEPQHF
TGTGCCAGCAGCCATAGGGGTGAGCCCCAGCATTTT
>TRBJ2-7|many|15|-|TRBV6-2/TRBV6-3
CASSYSWSIAYEQYF
TGTGCCAGCAGTTACTCGTGGAGCATAGCCTACGAGCAGTACTTC
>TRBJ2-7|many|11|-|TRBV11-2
CASSLLDEQYF
TGTGCCAGCAGCTTACTGGACGAGCAGTACTTC
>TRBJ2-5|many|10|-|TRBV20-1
CSARKATQYF
TGCAGTGCTAGAAAGGCGACCCAGTACTTC
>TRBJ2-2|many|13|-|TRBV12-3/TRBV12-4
CASSSGVTGELFF
TGTGCCAGCAGCTCGGGGGTTACCGGGGAGCTGTTTTTT
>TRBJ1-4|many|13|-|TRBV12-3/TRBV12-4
CASSFVGLEKLFF
TGTGCCAGCAGTTTCGTGGGTTTGGAAAAACTGTTTTTT
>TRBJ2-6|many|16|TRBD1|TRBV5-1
CASSQDRVAGANVLTF
TGCGCCAGCAGCCAAGACAGGGTTGCTGGGGCCAACGTCCTGACTTTC
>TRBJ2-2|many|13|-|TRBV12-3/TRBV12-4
CASSPQNTGELFF
TGTGCCAGCAGTCCCCAGAACACCGGGGAGCTGTTTTTT
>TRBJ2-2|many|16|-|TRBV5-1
CASSSSGSPNTGELFF
TGCGCCAGCAGTAGTAGCGGCAGCCCTAACACCGGGGAGCTGTTTTTT
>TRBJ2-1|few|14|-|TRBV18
CASSPPSRANEQFF
TGTGCCAGCTCACCACCTAGCAGAGCCAATGAGCAGTTCTTC
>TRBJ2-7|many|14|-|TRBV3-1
CASSQGAVGYEQYF
TGTGCCAGCAGCCAAGGGGCGGTTGGCTACGAGCAGTACTTC
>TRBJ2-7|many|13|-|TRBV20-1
CSAPLTASYEQYF
TGCAGTGCACCATTAACAGCTTCCTACGAGCAGTACTTC
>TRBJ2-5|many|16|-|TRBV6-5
CASSSRDTPKGETQYF
TGTGCCAGCAGTTCCCGGGACACCCCAAAGGGGGAGACCCAGTACTTC
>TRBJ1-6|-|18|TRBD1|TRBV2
CASSPTGSGSSYNSPLHF
TGTGCCAGCAGCCCGACAGGGTCGGGGAGTTCCTATAATTCACCCCTCCACTTT
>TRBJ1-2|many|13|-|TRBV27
CASSPGADYGYTF
TGTGCCAGCAGTCCCGGGGCAGACTATGGCTACACCTTC
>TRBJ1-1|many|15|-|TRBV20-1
CSALLPGRMNTEAFF
TGCAGTGCTCTACTCCCGGGACGGATGAACACTGAAGCTTTCTTT
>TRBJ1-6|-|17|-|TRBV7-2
CASSLGLGSSYNSPLHF
TGTGCCAGCAGCTTAGGGCTTGGGAGCTCCTATAATTCACCCCTCCACTTT
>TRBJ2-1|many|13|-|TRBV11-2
CASSLDRGGEQFF
TGTGCCAGCAGCTTAGACCGAGGCGGTGAGCAGTTCTTC
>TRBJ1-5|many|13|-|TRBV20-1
CSATGGMDQPQHF
TGCAGTGCTACCGGGGGGATGGATCAGCCCCAGCATTTT
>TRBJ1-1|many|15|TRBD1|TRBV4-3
CASSQDQGQKIEAFF
TGCGCCAGCAGCCAAGATCAGGGACAGAAAATTGAAGCTTTCTTT
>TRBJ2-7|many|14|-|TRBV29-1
CSVEGELGTYEQYF
TGCAGCGTTGAGGGAGAATTAGGCACCTACGAGCAGTACTTC
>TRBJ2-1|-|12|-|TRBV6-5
CASSGINNEQFF
TGTGCCAGCAGTGGGATAAACAATGAGCAGTTCTTC